The 30 T cell receptor beta chains listed next were all sequenced from one sample in a study of T cell responses to AZD1222 COVID-19 vaccine. The assay was immunoSEQ multiplex PCR, and TCRdb's table has in-frame clones only and misses some. Among about 56,000 clones listed, 86% were seen once. This sample comprised peripheral blood, obtained 28 days after the second AZD1222 dose. These receptors came from an adult who received the AZD1222 COVID-19 vaccine.

The chain links TRBV6-5 to TRBJ1-4; D unresolved. The germline V and J ends were trimmed by 6 bases and 6 bases, with 11 bases remaining between them. This CDR3 region has 13 residues. The germline CDR1 and CDR2 sequences are MNHEY and SVGAGI. CDR3 nucleotides: TGTGCCAGCAGGGCGGCAGGTCATGAAAAACTGTTTTTT. It translates to CASRAAGHEKLFF.

This chain uses TRBV27 with TRBJ2-2; D tentatively reads TRBD1 or TRBD2 (5 bases each). Germline CDR1 reads MNHEY; CDR2 reads SMNVEV (reference sequence). V was clipped by 4 bases and J by 0 bases, with 9 bases between them. The CDR3 is 15 residues long. This chain's CDR3 is CASSSGTPNTGELFF. CDR3 nucleotide sequence: TGTGCCAGCAGTTCCGGGACCCCGAACACCGGGGAGCTGTTTTTT.

This chain joins TRBV5-1 and TRBJ2-7; TRBD1 aligns across 7 bases. From germline, CDR1 is SGHRS and CDR2 YFSETQ. This CDR3 is 15 amino acids long. The V segment lost 0 bases and the J segment 4 bases; nucleotides outside the gene matches: 7. Here the CDR3 reads CASSLASGQQYEQYF. The CDR3 region has the DNA TGCGCCAGCAGCTTGGCTTCGGGACAGCAATACGAGCAGTACTTC. The whole variable domain, filled in from reference TRBV5-1 and TRBJ2-7, reads KAGVTQTPRYLIKTRGQQVTLSCSPISGHRSVSWYQQTPGQGLQFLFEYFSETQRNKGNFPGRFSGRQFSNSRSEMNVSTLELGDSALYLCASSLASGQQYEQYFGPGTRLTVT.

This clone was seen just once. The genes are TRBV6-5 and TRBJ1-1; 7 nucleotides line up with TRBD1. The V segment lost 6 bases and the J segment 12 bases; nucleotides outside the gene matches: 19. The CDR3 loop spans 15 amino acids. Germline V gene lookup returns CDR1 MNHEY and CDR2 SVGAGI. Here the CDR3 DNA reads TGTGCCAGCAGGAGACAGGGTCTGACGCCCCTTGACTCTTTCTTT. Amino acid sequence: CASRRQGLTPLDSFF.

In this sample, this clone turned up once. The chain links TRBV28 to TRBJ1-1, with a weak D call TRBD1 (5 bases). There are 15 residues in the CDR3. Trimming stripped 6 bases from V and 11 bases from J, with 25 bases between. Germline V CDR1 and CDR2: MDHEN, SYDVKM. As DNA, the CDR3 is TGTGCCAGCAGGGCTCCCACGGCTGGGACGGATTGGGCTTTCTTT. Translating gives CASRAPTAGTDWAFF.

As DNA, the CDR3 is TGTGCCAGCAGTTTTCGCGGGCGCGGGCTCTATAATTCACCCCTCCACTTT. It codes for CASSFRGRGLYNSPLHF. This chain joins TRBV28 and TRBJ1-6; D is ambiguous. Trimming pared 3 bases from V and 3 bases from J, leaving 15 bases between. The germline V gene has CDR1 MDHEN and CDR2 SYDVKM. This CDR3 spans 17 amino acids.

This CDR3 reads CSVGPPYTSGRVNEQFF. For the CDR3, the DNA is TGCAGCGTTGGCCCACCATATACTAGCGGGAGGGTTAATGAGCAGTTCTTC. The chain carries TRBV29-1 and TRBJ2-1; 13 positions agree with TRBD2. This CDR3 contains 17 residues. Trimming cost V 4 bases and J 7 bases; bases outside gene matches: 13. Per the germline V gene, CDR1 is SQVTM and CDR2 is ANQGSEA.

Points on this clone: The sample carries other DNA sequences with the same CDR3. The J gene is TRBJ1-1, the V gene TRBV19; D is ambiguous. V was trimmed by 2 bases and J by 1 base, leaving 5 bases between them. The germline gives CDR1 LNHDA, CDR2 SQIVND (reference sequence). This CDR3 has 13 amino acids. Here the CDR3 reads CASSIRENTEAFF. DNA of the CDR3: TGTGCCAGTAGTATAAGAGAGAACACTGAAGCTTTCTTT.

This clone was seen once. The chain links TRBV14 to TRBJ2-7; TRBD1 or TRBD2 may be the D gene (6 bases each). Germline CDR1 reads SGHDN; CDR2 reads FVKESK. V lost 5 bases to trimming and J lost 2 bases, with 19 bases between them. The CDR3 covers 16 residues. The CDR3 reads CASSGGPGNNPYEQYF. In DNA, the CDR3 is TGTGCCAGCAGCGGGGGGCCGGGAAACAATCCCTACGAGCAGTACTTC.

V and J are TRBV7-9 and TRBJ2-5; 8 nucleotides line up with TRBD1. The CDR3 totals 13 residues. Trimming took 5 bases from V and 5 from J; bases not matched to a gene: 4. Germline V CDR1 and CDR2: SEHNR, FQNEAQ (reference sequence). The CDR3 DNA follows: TGTGCCAGCAGCCTGGACAGGGTGGAGACCCAGTACTTC. Its translation: CASSLDRVETQYF.

The sample holds one count of this clone. The chain uses TRBV28 and TRBJ2-5; 8 bases agree with TRBD1. The CDR3 consists of 17 residues. The germline V gene has CDR1 MDHEN and CDR2 SYDVKM. Trimming at V came to 1 base and at J to 5 bases, leaving 12 bases not matched to a gene. DNA of the CDR3: TGTGCCAGCAGTTTATCCCCCGGACAGGGCTGGGGGGAGACCCAGTACTTC. Its protein product is CASSLSPGQGWGETQYF.

The rearrangement uses TRBV5-1 and TRBJ1-1, with D hard to call. CDR3 length equals 11 residues. Per germline, CDR1 SGHRS and CDR2 YFSETQ. Trimming left V 1 base short and J 7 bases short, with 5 bases between. In DNA, the CDR3 is TGCGCCAGCAGCTTGTACGGTGAAGCTTTCTTT. It yields the protein CASSLYGEAFF. Full variable domain (rest looked up from reference TRBV5-1 and TRBJ1-1): KAGVTQTPRYLIKTRGQQVTLSCSPISGHRSVSWYQQTPGQGLQFLFEYFSETQRNKGNFPGRFSGRQFSNSRSEMNVSTLELGDSALYLCASSLYGEAFFGQGTRLTVV.

The chain has TRBV28 and TRBJ1-2; TRBD1 aligns across 9 bases. This CDR3 spans 15 amino acids. CDR1 is MDHEN and CDR2 is SYDVKM in the germline V gene. Trimming removed 5 bases from V and 7 bases from J; junction bases left unmatched: 11. The CDR3 DNA sequence: TGTGCCAGCAGTCCTGCTCAGGACAGGGGAATTGGCTACACCTTC. As protein: CASSPAQDRGIGYTF.

This sequence joins TRBV7-2 and TRBJ1-1; 7 bases line up with TRBD1. The CDR3 is 16 amino acids. Germline assignment: CDR1 SGHTA and CDR2 FQGNSA. Trimming cost V 4 bases and J 1 base; bases outside gene matches: 9. CDR3 loop: CASSYWDRNKNTEAFF. The CDR3 coding sequence is TGTGCCAGCAGCTACTGGGACAGAAATAAGAACACTGAAGCTTTCTTT.

The chain couples TRBV6-5 to TRBJ1-2; the D gene is possibly TRBD1 (6 bases). This CDR3 contains 12 residues. In germline, CDR1 is MNHEY, CDR2 SVGAGI. With 5 bases removed from V and 5 bases from J, the gap between germline ends came to 9 bases. The CDR3 sequence: CASSRQAYGYTF. The CDR3 DNA follows: TGTGCCAGCAGTAGACAGGCTTATGGCTACACCTTC.

V gene TRBV2 combines with J gene TRBJ1-4; 7 bases align to TRBD1. CDR3 length equals 16 residues. Trimming removed 5 bases from V and 0 bases from J; junction bases left unmatched: 6. Germline V gene sequence: CDR1 SNHLY, CDR2 FYNNEI. CDR3 bases: TGTGCCAGCAGTTTTTACCAGGGGGCAACTAATGAAAAACTGTTTTTT. Translating it yields CASSFYQGATNEKLFF.

This sequence joins TRBV6-2 or TRBV6-3 and TRBJ1-5, with 7 bases aligning to TRBD1. The CDR3 is 15 amino acids. The V and J ends lost 2 bases and 4 bases, in that order; junction bases with no gene match: 5. The V gene's germline CDR1 is MNHEY and CDR2 SVGEGT. CDR3 DNA: TGTGCCAGCAGTTACGGAGGGACAGTAAATCAGCCCCAGCATTTT. Translation: CASSYGGTVNQPQHF.

As for this clone: A read error may produce the germline difference seen at one junction end. The V and J genes are TRBV3-1 (or the pseudogene TRBV3-2) and TRBJ1-2; TRBD1 might be the D (5 bases). CDR3 length: 11 residues. CDR1 LGHDT and CDR2 YNNKEL come from the germline V gene (reference sequence). The DNA of the CDR3 is TGTGCCAGCAGCCGCTTTGACAGCCTCCACTTC. It codes for CASSRFDSLHF.

The genes are TRBV6-6 and TRBJ1-2; TRBD1 is a possible D gene (6 bases). CDR1 and CDR2 from the germline V gene are MNHNY and SVGAGI (reference sequence). V was clipped by 0 bases and J by 7 bases, with 15 bases between them. The CDR3 totals 15 residues. The CDR3 reads CASSYSEGTISGYTF. DNA of the CDR3: TGTGCCAGCAGTTACTCCGAAGGGACAATTTCTGGCTACACCTTC.

The table lists this clone with a count of one. This rearrangement joins TRBV29-1 to TRBJ2-5; TRBD1 aligns across 7 bases. Per germline, CDR1 SQVTM and CDR2 ANQGSEA. This CDR3 has 15 residues. V gave up 5 bases and J gave up 2 bases; unmatched junction bases: 11. The CDR3 DNA follows: TGCAGCGTTACTGAGACAGGGTGGAATCAAGAGACCCAGTACTTC. Translated: CSVTETGWNQETQYF.

This clone was seen just once. The chain couples TRBV5-6 to TRBJ1-4, with a possible D match to TRBD1 (6 bases). Trimming stripped 6 bases from V and 5 bases from J, with 17 bases between. Germline CDR1 and CDR2: SGHDT and YYEEEE. This CDR3 comprises 15 residues. The CDR3 coding sequence is TGTGCCAGCATCCTCCGGGGGGGCGCGAATGAAAAACTGTTTTTT. Encoded protein: CASILRGGANEKLFF.

The chain links TRBV18 to TRBJ1-1; tentative D call: TRBD1 (5 bases). CDR3 length: 13 amino acids. From germline, CDR1 is KGHSH and CDR2 LQKENI. The V gene lost 3 bases and the J gene lost 1 base, with 6 bases spanning the gap. CDR3 in amino acids: CASSPTENTEAFF. CDR3 coding DNA: TGTGCCAGCTCACCGACAGAGAACACTGAAGCTTTCTTT.

CDR3 DNA sequence: TGTGCCAGCAGCCCGGGCCCTCAGGGGGCGCGGTATACTGAAGCTTTCTTT. Translation: CASSPGPQGARYTEAFF. This sequence joins TRBV7-2 and TRBJ1-1, with TRBD1 matching over 8 bases. Germline V gene sequence: CDR1 SGHTA, CDR2 FQGNSA. J was trimmed by 5 bases and V by 5 bases; bases with no gene match: 16. The CDR3 has 17 amino acids. Looking up the rest from reference TRBV7-2 and TRBJ1-1 gives the full variable domain: GAGVSQSPSNKVTEKGKDVELRCDPISGHTALYWYRQSLGQGLEFLIYFQGNSAPDKSGLPSDRFSAERTGGSVSTLTIQRTQQEDSAVYLCASSPGPQGARYTEAFFGQGTRLTVV.

The CDR3 protein is CASSSRGFNQPQHF. As DNA, the CDR3 is TGTGCCAGCAGCTCAAGGGGATTTAATCAGCCCCAGCATTTT. This sequence joins TRBV3-1 (or the pseudogene TRBV3-2) and TRBJ1-5; a weak D match, TRBD1 (5 bases). Between the trimmed V and J ends, which lost 5 bases and 4 bases, there was a span of 12 bases. The CDR3 consists of 14 residues. CDR1 LGHDT and CDR2 YNNKEL come from the germline V gene (reference sequence).

This chain joins TRBV5-6 and TRBJ1-2; 7 bases are a match to TRBD1. V dropped 0 bases and J dropped 7; count of bases not matched to a gene: 6. CDR3 length: 14 residues. Germline loops: CDR1 SGHDT, CDR2 YYEEEE. The CDR3 protein is CASSLAHRGVGYTF. The CDR3 DNA sequence: TGTGCCAGCAGCTTGGCTCACAGGGGTGTTGGCTACACCTTC.

The rearrangement links TRBV5-5 to TRBJ1-6; no definite D call. The V end was cut by 1 base, the J end by 1 base, with 9 bases between. Germline V gives CDR1 SGHKS, CDR2 YYEKEE (reference sequence). CDR3 size: 16 residues. The CDR3 DNA reads TGTGCCAGCAGCTTGCCCGTATCATCCTATAATTCACCCCTCCACTTT. Translating gives CASSLPVSSYNSPLHF.

CDR3 sequence (DNA): TGTGCCAGTAGTGACCGAGGGGGTTGGTCAAGGGAGCAGTACTTC. Amino acid sequence: CASSDRGGWSREQYF. The V call is TRBV19, the J call TRBJ2-7; possibly TRBD1 for D (6 bases). Germline CDR1 and CDR2: LNHDA and SQIVND (reference sequence). V was shortened by 5 bases and J by 7 bases, with 21 bases between the two germline ends. The CDR3 runs to 15 residues.

V gene TRBV28 combines with J gene TRBJ2-1; the D is unclear. The germline CDR1 and CDR2 sequences are MDHEN and SYDVKM. This CDR3 spans 14 amino acids. V was cut by 6 bases and J by 2 bases, with 11 bases left in between. The CDR3, as DNA: TGTGCCAGCAGCTACCTGACTCCCTACAATGAGCAGTTCTTC. This codes for CASSYLTPYNEQFF.

The chain has TRBV7-2 and TRBJ2-3, with 12 nucleotides matching TRBD2. Germline CDR1 reads SGHTA; CDR2 reads FQGNSA. The CDR3 runs to 15 residues. V trimming: 1 base; J trimming: 4 bases; junction bases outside the gene matches: 0. CDR3 protein: CASSLGLAGADTQYF. The CDR3 nucleotides read TGTGCCAGCAGCTTAGGACTAGCGGGAGCAGATACGCAGTATTTT.

The gene calls are TRBV28 and TRBJ1-5, with 8 bases identical to TRBD1. Germline CDR1 reads MDHEN; CDR2 reads SYDVKM. V was pared by 2 bases and J by 8 bases, with 11 bases of the junction left unmatched. The CDR3 extends over 16 amino acids. CDR3 DNA: TGTGCCAGCAGTTTAATCACAGGGGGAAAGGGTGAGCCCCAGCATTTT. Its protein product is CASSLITGGKGEPQHF.